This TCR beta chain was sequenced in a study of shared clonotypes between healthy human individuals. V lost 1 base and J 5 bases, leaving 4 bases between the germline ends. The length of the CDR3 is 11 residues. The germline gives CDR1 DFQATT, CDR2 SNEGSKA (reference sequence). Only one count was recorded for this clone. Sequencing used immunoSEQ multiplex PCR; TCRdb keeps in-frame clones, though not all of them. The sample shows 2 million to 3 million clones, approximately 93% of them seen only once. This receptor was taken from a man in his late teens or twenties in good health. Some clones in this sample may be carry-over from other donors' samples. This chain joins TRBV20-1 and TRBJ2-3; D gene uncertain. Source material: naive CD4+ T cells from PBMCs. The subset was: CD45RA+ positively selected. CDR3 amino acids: CSARAEDTQYF. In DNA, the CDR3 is TGCAGTGCTAGAGCGGAAGATACGCAGTATTTT.